The clone carrying this T cell receptor beta chain was seen only a few times. The antigen is unknown. Looked up from germline, CDR1 is LGHDT and CDR2 is YNNKEL (reference sequence). V lost 4 bases to trimming and J lost 3 bases; unmatched junction nucleotides: 7. CDR3 length: 16 amino acids. The data derive from a study of CD8 T cells in ankylosing spondylitis. MiXCR was run by TCRdb on the 5' RACE reads, yielding one entry per CDR3 protein. In the table there are fewer than 400,000 distinct CDR3 sequences, roughly 14% of which are singletons. Study-level findings and limits: Typical of ankylosing spondylitis blood, it appeared, was a TCR beta motif of seven to nine highly homologous variants. Certain motif variants had earlier appeared in reactive arthritis synovial fluid and blood. Peripheral blood samples showed relatively rare disease-linked clones, and these clones were CD8+.

The rearrangement uses TRBV3-1 and TRBJ2-2, with 8 bases lining up with TRBD2. The origin of this receptor is a male donor with ankylosing spondylitis or in good health (not recorded which). The sequencing sample was made of blood, either unsorted or a sorted T cell fraction (not recorded which). CDR3 protein: CASSRLTGGDTGELFF. CDR3 in DNA: TGTGCCAGCAGCCGATTGACGGGGGGGGACACCGGGGAGCTGTTTTTT.